Here is one TCR beta chain with its context. Its antigen is unknown. This specimen belongs to a study of cytomegalovirus exposure and HLA in healthy donors. Study-wide context: From approximately 170 million T cells, an earlier analysis saw 120 million or so unique TCR beta sequences. Unique TCRs from HLA-typed donors, roughly 89 million of them, were held in an early data release. Study observations and caveats: It was in a later analysis that TCR association rates were seen to vary by HLA locus, highest for DRB1 and lowest for HLA-C.

A multiplex PCR was run with 60 Vbeta primers and 13 Jbeta primers. Profiling relied on immunoSEQ multiplex PCR, and the TCRdb table lists in-frame clones only, not all of them. Of about 130,000 clones in the sample, around 80% were seen once. This CDR3 comprises 16 residues. Losses at the gene ends were 5 bases for V and 8 bases for J; bases not matched to a gene: 14. Per germline, CDR1 MDHEN and CDR2 SYDVKM. The chain couples TRBV28 to TRBJ2-3; 9 positions match TRBD2. This TCR was recovered from a female donor in good health and CMV-seronegative. The specimen sequenced was PBMCs. This CDR3 is CASSPFGSGSSGTQYF. The CDR3 DNA reads as TGTGCCAGCAGTCCGTTTGGTAGCGGGAGTTCGGGTACGCAGTATTTT.